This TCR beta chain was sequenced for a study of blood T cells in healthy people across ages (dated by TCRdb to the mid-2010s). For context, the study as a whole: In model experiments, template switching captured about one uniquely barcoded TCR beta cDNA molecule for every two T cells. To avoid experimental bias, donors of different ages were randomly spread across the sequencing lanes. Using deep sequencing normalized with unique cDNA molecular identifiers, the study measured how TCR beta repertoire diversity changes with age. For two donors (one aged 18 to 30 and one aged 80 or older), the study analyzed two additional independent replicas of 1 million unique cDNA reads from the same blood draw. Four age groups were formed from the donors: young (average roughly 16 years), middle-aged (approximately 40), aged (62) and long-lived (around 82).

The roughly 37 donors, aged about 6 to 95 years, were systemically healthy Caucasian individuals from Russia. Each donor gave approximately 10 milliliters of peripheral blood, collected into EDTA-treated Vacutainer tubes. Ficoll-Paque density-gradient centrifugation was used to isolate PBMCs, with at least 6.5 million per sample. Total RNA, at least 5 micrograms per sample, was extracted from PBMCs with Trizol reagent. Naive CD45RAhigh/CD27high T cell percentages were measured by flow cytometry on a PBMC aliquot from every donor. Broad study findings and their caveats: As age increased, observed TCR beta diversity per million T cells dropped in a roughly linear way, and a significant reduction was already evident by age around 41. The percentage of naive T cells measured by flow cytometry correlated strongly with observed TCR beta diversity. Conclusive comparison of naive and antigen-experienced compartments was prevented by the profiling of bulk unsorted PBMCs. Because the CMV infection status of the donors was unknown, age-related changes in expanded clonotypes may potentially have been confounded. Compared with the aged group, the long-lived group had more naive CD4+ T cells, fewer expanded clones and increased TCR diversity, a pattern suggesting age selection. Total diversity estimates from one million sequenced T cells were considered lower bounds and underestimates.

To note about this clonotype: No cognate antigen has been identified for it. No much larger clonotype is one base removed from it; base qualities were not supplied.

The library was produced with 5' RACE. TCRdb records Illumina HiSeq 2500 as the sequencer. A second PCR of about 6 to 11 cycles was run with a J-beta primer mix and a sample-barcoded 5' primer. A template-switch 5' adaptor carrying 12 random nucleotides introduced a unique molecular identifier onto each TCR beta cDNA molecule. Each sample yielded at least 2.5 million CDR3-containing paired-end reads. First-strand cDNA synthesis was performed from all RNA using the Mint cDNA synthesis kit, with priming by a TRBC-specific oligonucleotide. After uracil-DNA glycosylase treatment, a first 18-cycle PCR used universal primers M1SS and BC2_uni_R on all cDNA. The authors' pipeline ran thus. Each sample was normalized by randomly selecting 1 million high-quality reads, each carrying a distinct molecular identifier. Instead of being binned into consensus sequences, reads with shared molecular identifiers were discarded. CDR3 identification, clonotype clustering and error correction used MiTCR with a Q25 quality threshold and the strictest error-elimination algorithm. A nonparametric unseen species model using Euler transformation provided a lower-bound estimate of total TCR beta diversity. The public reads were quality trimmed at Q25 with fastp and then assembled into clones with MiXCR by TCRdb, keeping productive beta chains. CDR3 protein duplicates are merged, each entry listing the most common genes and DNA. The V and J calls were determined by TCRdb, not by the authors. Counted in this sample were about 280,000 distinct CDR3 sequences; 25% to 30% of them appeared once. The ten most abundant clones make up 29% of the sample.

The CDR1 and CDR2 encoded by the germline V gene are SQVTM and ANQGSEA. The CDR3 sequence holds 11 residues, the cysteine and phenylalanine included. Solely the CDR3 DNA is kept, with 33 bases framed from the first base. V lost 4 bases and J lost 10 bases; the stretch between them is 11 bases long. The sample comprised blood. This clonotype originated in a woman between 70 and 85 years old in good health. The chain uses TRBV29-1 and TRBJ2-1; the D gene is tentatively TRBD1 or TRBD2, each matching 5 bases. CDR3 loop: CSVGGTKEQFF. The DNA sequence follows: TGCAGCGTTGGAGGGACCAAGGAGCAGTTCTTC.